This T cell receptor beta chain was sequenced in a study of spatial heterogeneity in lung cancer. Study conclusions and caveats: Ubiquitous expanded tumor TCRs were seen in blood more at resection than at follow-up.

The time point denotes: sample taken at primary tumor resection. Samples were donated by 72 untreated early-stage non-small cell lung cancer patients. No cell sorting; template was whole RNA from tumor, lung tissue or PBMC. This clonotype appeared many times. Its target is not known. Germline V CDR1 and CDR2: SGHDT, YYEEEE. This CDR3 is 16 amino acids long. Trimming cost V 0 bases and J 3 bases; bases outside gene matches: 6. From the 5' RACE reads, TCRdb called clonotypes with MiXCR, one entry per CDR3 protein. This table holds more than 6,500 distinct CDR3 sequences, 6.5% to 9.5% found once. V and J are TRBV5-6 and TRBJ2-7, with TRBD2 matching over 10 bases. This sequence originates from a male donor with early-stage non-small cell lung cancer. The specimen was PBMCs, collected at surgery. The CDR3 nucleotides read TGTGCCAGCAGCTTGGGCACTAGCGGGAACTACTACGAGCAGTACTTC. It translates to CASSLGTSGNYYEQYF.